This T cell receptor (beta chain) is from a study of T cells after yellow fever vaccination. Study-wide background: Low-cell-number fractions underwent preparation using SMART-Seq v4 Ultra Low Input. Study-level findings and limits: Booster samples showed a return of most primary-vaccination clones (under 98% CD4, 80% to 90% CD8).

For this clonotype: Its antigen is unknown.

The CDR3 is 17 amino acids. V was trimmed by 2 bases and J by 2 bases, leaving 18 bases between them. Per the germline V gene, CDR1 is SGHTA and CDR2 is FQGNSA. TCRdb independently ran MiXCR on the 5' RACE reads; one entry per CDR3 protein. The sample shows about 75,000 distinct CDR3 sequences, about 7.7% of them seen only once. The receptor was derived from a man younger than 30 who received the YFV17D yellow fever vaccine. Material: CD8+ T cells sorted from PBMCs, obtained 9 to 10 days after the first yellow fever vaccination. The chain carries TRBV7-2 and TRBJ2-5; perhaps TRBD2 as D (7 bases). The CDR3 region is CASSLPWLGGGQETQYF. The CDR3 nucleotides read TGTGCCAGCAGCTTACCCTGGTTAGGGGGGGGGCAAGAGACCCAGTACTTC.